Sequencing of this T cell receptor beta chain was carried out in a study of blood T cells in healthy people across ages. No fewer than 6 micrograms of total RNA were isolated from every sample. This clonotype was observed a few times. The target antigen is unknown. Regarding the study as a whole: Unsorted PBMCs prevented conclusive naive versus antigen-experienced comparison.

This CDR3 contains 17 residues. Germline V gives CDR1 LGHNA, CDR2 YSLEER. Trimming removed 0 bases at V and 0 bases at J, with 12 bases between. Using a J-beta primer mix together with a sample-barcoded 5' primer, a second PCR was run for roughly 7 to 11 cycles. TCRdb re-derived calls from the 5' RACE reads in MiXCR, one entry per CDR3 protein. The sample holds hundreds of thousands of distinct CDR3 sequences, around 24% seen once. A further study also used this sample, focusing on T cells of mothers and their children. From that report: Sequencing returned over 8.5 million TCR beta CDR3 reads per mother and some 3 million per child. A slight, non-significant increase in overlap was found for related mother-child pairs relative to unrelated pairs.

This TCR was sampled from a boy between 10 and 17 years old in good health. Sequences were obtained from blood. This chain uses TRBV4-3 with TRBJ1-5, with unresolved D. The CDR3 DNA reads TGCGCCAGCAGCCAAGAGATCGATTCAGATAGCAATCAGCCCCAGCATTTT. Amino acids: CASSQEIDSDSNQPQHF.